This TCR beta chain derives from a study of control samples from healthy donors and cancer patients. The ends were cut back, 3 bases at V and 0 bases at J, with 8 bases in the middle. The CDR3 spans 14 residues. Germline V gene lookup returns CDR1 MNHNS and CDR2 SASEGT. Here immunoSEQ multiplex PCR was the method, and the copy in TCRdb shows in-frame clones only, minus some. This table holds around 74,000 clones, 80% to 95% found once. This clone has more than one count but fewer than ten. The chain has TRBV6-1 and TRBJ1-1; maybe TRBD1 (5 bases). The specimen sequenced was blood. The TCR sequence derives from a woman in her sixties or seventies in good health. The chain's CDR3 is CASSDGTVNTEAFF. DNA of the CDR3: TGTGCCAGCAGTGACGGGACGGTGAACACTGAAGCTTTCTTT.